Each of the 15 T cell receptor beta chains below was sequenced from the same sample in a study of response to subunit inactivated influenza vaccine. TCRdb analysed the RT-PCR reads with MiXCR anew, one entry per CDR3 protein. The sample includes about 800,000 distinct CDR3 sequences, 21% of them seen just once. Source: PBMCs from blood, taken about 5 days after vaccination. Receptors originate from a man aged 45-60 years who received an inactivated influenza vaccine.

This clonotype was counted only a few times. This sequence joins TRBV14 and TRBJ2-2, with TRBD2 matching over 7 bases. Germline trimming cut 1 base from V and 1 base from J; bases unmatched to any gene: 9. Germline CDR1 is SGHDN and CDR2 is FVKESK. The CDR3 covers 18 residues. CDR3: CASSQVSGRQRNTGELFF. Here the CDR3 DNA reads TGTGCCAGCAGCCAAGTATCCGGGAGGCAGAGGAACACCGGGGAGCTGTTTTTT. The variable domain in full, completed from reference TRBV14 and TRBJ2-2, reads EAGVTQFPSHSVIEKGQTVTLRCDPISGHDNLYWYRRVMGKEIKFLLHFVKESKQDESGMPNNRFLAERTGGTYSTLKVQPAELEDSGVYFCASSQVSGRQRNTGELFFGEGSRLTVL.

The CDR3 region is CSARDYDGELFF. In DNA form, the CDR3 reads TGCAGTGCTAGAGACTACGACGGGGAGCTGTTTTTT. The V call is TRBV20-1, the J call TRBJ2-2; no reliable D call. This CDR3 contains 12 residues. The ends were cut back, 0 bases at V and 7 bases at J, with 6 bases in the middle. The V gene's germline CDR1 is DFQATT and CDR2 SNEGSKA (reference sequence).

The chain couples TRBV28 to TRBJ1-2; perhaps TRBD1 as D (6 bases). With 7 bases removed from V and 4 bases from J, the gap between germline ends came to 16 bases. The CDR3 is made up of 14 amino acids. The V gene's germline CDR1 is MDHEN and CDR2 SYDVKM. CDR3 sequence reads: CASTKQSGAYGYTF. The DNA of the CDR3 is TGTGCCAGCACCAAACAGTCGGGGGCCTATGGCTACACCTTC.

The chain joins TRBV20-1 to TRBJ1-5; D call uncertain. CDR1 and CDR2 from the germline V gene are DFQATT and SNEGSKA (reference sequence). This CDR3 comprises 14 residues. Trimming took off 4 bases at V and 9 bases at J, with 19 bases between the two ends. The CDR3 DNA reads TGCAGTGCTACGATCCGTGGAGGGCCATCGCCCCAGCATTTT. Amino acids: CSATIRGGPSPQHF.

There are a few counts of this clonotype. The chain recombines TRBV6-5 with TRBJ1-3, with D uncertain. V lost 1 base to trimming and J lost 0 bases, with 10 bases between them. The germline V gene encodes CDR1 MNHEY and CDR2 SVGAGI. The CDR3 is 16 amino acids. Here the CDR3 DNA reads TGTGCCAGCAGTTACTATATGGGAGGCTCTGGAAACACCATATATTTT. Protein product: CASSYYMGGSGNTIYF.

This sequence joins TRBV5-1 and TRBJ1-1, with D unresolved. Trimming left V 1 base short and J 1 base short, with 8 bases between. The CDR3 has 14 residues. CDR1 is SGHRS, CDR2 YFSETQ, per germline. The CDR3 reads CASSLLSENTEAFF. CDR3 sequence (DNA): TGCGCCAGCAGCTTGCTGTCGGAGAACACTGAAGCTTTCTTT.

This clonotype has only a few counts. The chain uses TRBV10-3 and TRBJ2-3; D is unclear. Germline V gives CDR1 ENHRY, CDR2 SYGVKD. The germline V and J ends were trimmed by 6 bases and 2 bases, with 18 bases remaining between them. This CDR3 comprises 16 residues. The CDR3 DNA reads TGTGCCATCAGCGACGTGACTGAGCTGATCACAGATACGCAGTATTTT. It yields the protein CAISDVTELITDTQYF.

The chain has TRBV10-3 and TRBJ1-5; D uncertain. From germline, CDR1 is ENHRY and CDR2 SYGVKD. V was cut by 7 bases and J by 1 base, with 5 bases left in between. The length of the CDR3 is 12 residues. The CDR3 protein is CAIKDSNQPQHF. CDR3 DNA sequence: TGTGCCATCAAAGACAGCAATCAGCCCCAGCATTTT.

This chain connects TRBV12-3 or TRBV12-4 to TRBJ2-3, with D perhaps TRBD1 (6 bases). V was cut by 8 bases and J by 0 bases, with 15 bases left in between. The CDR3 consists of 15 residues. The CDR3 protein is CASGTPRSSTDTQYF. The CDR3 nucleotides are TGTGCCAGCGGGACACCAAGGAGTAGCACAGATACGCAGTATTTT.

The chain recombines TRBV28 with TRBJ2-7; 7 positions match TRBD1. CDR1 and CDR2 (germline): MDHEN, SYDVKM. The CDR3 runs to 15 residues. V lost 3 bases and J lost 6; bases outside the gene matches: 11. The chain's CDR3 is CASSLFRGKYGEQYF. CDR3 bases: TGTGCCAGCAGTTTGTTCAGGGGGAAGTATGGCGAGCAGTACTTC.

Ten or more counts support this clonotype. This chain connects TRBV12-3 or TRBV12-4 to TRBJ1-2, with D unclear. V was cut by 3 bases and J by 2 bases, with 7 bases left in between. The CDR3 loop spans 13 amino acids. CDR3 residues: CASSFGRNYGYTF. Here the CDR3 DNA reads TGTGCCAGCAGTTTTGGACGGAACTATGGCTACACCTTC.

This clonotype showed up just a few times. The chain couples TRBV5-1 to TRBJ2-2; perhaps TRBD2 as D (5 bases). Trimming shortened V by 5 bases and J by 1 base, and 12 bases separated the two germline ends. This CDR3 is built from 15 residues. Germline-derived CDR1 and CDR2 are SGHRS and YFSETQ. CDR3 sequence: CASREGSMNTGELFF. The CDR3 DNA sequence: TGCGCCAGCAGAGAGGGCAGCATGAACACCGGGGAGCTGTTTTTT.

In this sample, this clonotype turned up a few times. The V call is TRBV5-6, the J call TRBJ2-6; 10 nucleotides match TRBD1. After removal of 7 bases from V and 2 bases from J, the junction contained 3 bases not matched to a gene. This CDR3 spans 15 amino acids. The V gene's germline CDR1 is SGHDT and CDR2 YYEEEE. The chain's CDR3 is CASGTGETGANVLTF. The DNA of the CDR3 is TGTGCCAGCGGGACAGGGGAAACTGGGGCCAACGTCCTGACTTTC.

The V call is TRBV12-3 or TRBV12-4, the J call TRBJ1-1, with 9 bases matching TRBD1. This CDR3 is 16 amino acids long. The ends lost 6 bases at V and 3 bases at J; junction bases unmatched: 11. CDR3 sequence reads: CASSPPGTGTDTEAFF. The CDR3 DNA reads TGTGCCAGCAGCCCCCCCGGGACAGGGACCGACACTGAAGCTTTCTTT.

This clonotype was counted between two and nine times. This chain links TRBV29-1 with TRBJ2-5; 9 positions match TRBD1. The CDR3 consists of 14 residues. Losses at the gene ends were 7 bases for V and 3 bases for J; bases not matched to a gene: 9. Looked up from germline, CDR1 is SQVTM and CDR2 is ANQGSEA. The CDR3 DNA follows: TGCAGCGGATACAGGGGGCTGGAAAAAGAGACCCAGTACTTC. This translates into CSGYRGLEKETQYF.